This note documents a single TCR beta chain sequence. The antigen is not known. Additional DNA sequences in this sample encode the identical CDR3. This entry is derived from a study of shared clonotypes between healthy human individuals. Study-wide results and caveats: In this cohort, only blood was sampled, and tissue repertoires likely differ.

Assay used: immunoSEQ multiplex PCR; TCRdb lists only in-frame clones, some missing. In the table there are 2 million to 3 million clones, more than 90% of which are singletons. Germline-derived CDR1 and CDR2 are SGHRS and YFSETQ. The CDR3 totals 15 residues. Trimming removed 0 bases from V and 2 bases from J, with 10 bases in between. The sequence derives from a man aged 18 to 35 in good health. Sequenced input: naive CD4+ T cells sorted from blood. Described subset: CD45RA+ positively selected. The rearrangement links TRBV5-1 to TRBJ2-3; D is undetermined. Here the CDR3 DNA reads TGCGCCAGCAGCTTGGAAGGTAGTTCCACAGATACGCAGTATTTT. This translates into CASSLEGSSTDTQYF.